A single sample gave rise to the 18 T cell receptor beta chains below, sequenced in a study of T-cell reconstitution after alpha-beta-depleted transplantation in children. Preparation of the TCRbeta library was carried out with unique molecular identifiers. MiXCR, applied by TCRdb to the PCR reads, yields one record per CDR3 protein. Counted here are over 90,000 distinct CDR3 sequences, 7.5% to 9% occurring once; the ten biggest clones make up roughly 15%. The sample consisted of PBMCs, taken before TCRalphabeta/CD19-depleted stem cell transplant. Receptor source: a boy younger than 10 with acute lymphoblastic leukemia, due to receive a stem cell transplant.

This CDR3 is CASSHGGDYEQYF. For the CDR3, the DNA is TGCGCCAGCAGCCACGGGGGGGACTACGAGCAGTACTTC. The chain is built from TRBV4-3 and TRBJ2-7; TRBD2 matches at 8 bases. V shed 3 bases and J 3 bases; nucleotides not matched to a gene: 1. CDR1 and CDR2 from the germline V gene are LGHNA and YSLEER. CDR3 size: 13 residues.

This rearrangement joins TRBV5-6 to TRBJ2-5; maybe TRBD2 (6 bases). Germline V lookup: CDR1 SGHDT, CDR2 YYEEEE. This CDR3 has 13 amino acids. The V gene lost 4 bases and the J gene lost 5 bases, with 12 bases spanning the gap. CDR3 bases: TGTGCCAGCAGCCCCGGGCTAGCGGAGACCCAGTACTTC. This sequence encodes CASSPGLAETQYF.

This clonotype was found a few times. The chain combines TRBV12-5 with TRBJ1-1; D gene unclear. Looked up from germline, CDR1 is LGHNT and CDR2 is FRNRAP. The CDR3 runs 14 residues. Trimming took 4 bases from V and 1 from J, leaving 10 bases between them. CDR3: CASGWREENTEAFF. In nucleotides, the CDR3 is TGTGCTAGTGGTTGGAGGGAGGAGAACACTGAAGCTTTCTTT.

This clonotype was found many times. CDR3 in amino acids: CASSEALGGTDTQYF. The CDR3 nucleotides read TGTGCCAGCAGTGAAGCGCTCGGGGGCACAGATACGCAGTATTTT. The chain carries TRBV6-1 and TRBJ2-3; perhaps TRBD2 as D (5 bases). Germline-derived CDR1 and CDR2 are MNHNS and SASEGT. V lost 0 bases and J lost 1, with 8 bases in between. The CDR3 has 15 amino acids.

This clonotype was detected ten times or more. The chain recombines TRBV12-3 or TRBV12-4 with TRBJ1-1; perhaps TRBD1 as D (5 bases). The length of the CDR3 is 13 residues. V dropped 6 bases and J dropped 0 bases, with 8 bases sitting between them. The CDR3 loop is CASSLTVNTEAFF. Here the CDR3 DNA reads TGTGCCAGCAGCCTGACAGTGAACACTGAAGCTTTCTTT.

This clonotype has a count of ten or more. This chain links TRBV19 with TRBJ2-7; TRBD2 might be the D (5 bases). V was shortened by 0 bases and J by 2 bases, with 11 bases between the two germline ends. The CDR3 is made up of 15 amino acids. Germline loops: CDR1 LNHDA, CDR2 SQIVND (reference sequence). This CDR3 reads CASSIDRGVAYEQYF. As DNA, the CDR3 is TGTGCCAGTAGTATAGATCGGGGAGTTGCCTACGAGCAGTACTTC.

This clonotype was recorded a few times. V usage is TRBV20-1 and J usage is TRBJ2-7; 11 nucleotides line up with TRBD2. Per germline, CDR1 DFQATT and CDR2 SNEGSKA (reference sequence). CDR3 size: 14 residues. Losses at the gene ends were 6 bases for V and 7 bases for J; bases not matched to a gene: 11. The CDR3 protein is CSARSGGALVEQYF. For the CDR3, the DNA is TGCAGTGCCCGTAGCGGGGGGGCTTTGGTAGAGCAGTACTTC.

This clonotype turned up a few times. The chain couples TRBV3-1 to TRBJ1-6; tentatively, D is TRBD1 (5 bases). CDR3 length equals 18 residues. V dropped 1 base and J dropped 7 bases, with 20 bases sitting between them. Looked up from germline, CDR1 is LGHDT and CDR2 is YNNKEL (reference sequence). This CDR3 is CASSQVALWGGTNSPLHF. CDR3 nucleotides: TGTGCCAGCAGCCAAGTTGCCTTATGGGGCGGGACGAATTCACCCCTCCACTTT.

This clonotype showed up many times. The chain carries TRBV9 and TRBJ2-2; 8 positions match TRBD1. The CDR3 is made up of 15 amino acids. The V and J ends lost 4 bases and 3 bases, in that order; junction bases with no gene match: 5. Germline-derived CDR1 and CDR2 are SGDLS and YYNGEE. The CDR3 region has the DNA TGTGCCAGCAGCCGAGACAGGGGTTACACCGGGGAGCTGTTTTTT. Its translation: CASSRDRGYTGELFF.

This clonotype was found a few times. The chain has TRBV5-1 and TRBJ2-7, with a tentative D call TRBD2 (6 bases). The CDR3 runs to 16 residues. In germline, CDR1 is SGHRS, CDR2 YFSETQ. The V gene lost 8 bases and the J gene lost 3 bases, with 24 bases spanning the gap. The CDR3 sequence is CASLLDSGGAFYEQYF. In nucleotides, the CDR3 is TGCGCCAGTCTCTTGGACTCCGGCGGGGCGTTCTACGAGCAGTACTTC.

This clonotype was observed many times. The rearrangement joins TRBV6-1 to TRBJ2-5; D is undetermined. V lost 0 bases and J lost 1, with 9 bases in between. The CDR3 spans 15 residues. CDR1 MNHNS and CDR2 SASEGT come from the germline V gene. The CDR3 bases are TGTGCCAGCAGTGAAGCGACCGGTGGCCAAGAGACCCAGTACTTC. The encoded protein is CASSEATGGQETQYF.

This clonotype occurred many times. This chain uses TRBV7-2 with TRBJ2-5; D unresolved. The germline V gene encodes CDR1 SGHTA and CDR2 FQGNSA. The CDR3 is made up of 17 amino acids. Trimming pared 5 bases from V and 9 bases from J, leaving 28 bases between. The CDR3 loop reads CASSAWGRVSLGSPQYF. The CDR3 coding sequence is TGTGCCAGCAGCGCTTGGGGAAGAGTTTCCCTTGGGTCGCCCCAGTACTTC.

This clonotype occurred many times. The J gene is TRBJ2-1, the V gene TRBV4-2, with a weak D call TRBD2 (6 bases). The V gene's germline CDR1 is LGHNA and CDR2 YNFKEQ. With 0 bases removed from V and 2 bases from J, the gap between germline ends came to 14 bases. CDR3 size: 17 residues. CDR3: CASSQDAGGATYNEQFF. The CDR3 DNA reads as TGTGCCAGCAGCCAAGATGCCGGCGGGGCTACCTACAATGAGCAGTTCTTC.

This clonotype was counted at least ten times. J is TRBJ1-1 and V is TRBV27; possible D gene TRBD1, 6 bases. The V end lost 7 bases, the J end lost 8 bases, and 20 bases lay between the germline ends. The germline CDR1 and CDR2 sequences are MNHEY and SMNVEV (reference sequence). The length of the CDR3 is 14 residues. As DNA, the CDR3 is TGTGCCAGCACCCCCGGGGGGCGATTGGCCGAAGCTTTCTTT. It translates to CASTPGGRLAEAFF.

Written as DNA, the CDR3 is TGTGCCAGCAGCTTGGGGGGGGGCCAGCTGTACGAGCAGTACTTC. Translated: CASSLGGGQLYEQYF. This chain joins TRBV5-6 and TRBJ2-7; D is perhaps TRBD2 (7 bases). Between the trimmed V and J ends, which lost 0 bases and 4 bases, there was a span of 14 bases. The CDR3 contains 15 residues. Germline CDR1 reads SGHDT; CDR2 reads YYEEEE. Supplemented by reference TRBV5-6 and TRBJ2-7, the full variable domain reads DAGVTQSPTHLIKTRGQQVTLRCSPKSGHDTVSWYQQALGQGPQFIFQYYEEEERQRGNFPDRFSGHQFPNYSSELNVNALLLGDSALYLCASSLGGGQLYEQYFGPGTRLTVT.

This clonotype was seen at least ten times. The chain has TRBV4-2 and TRBJ1-5, with a possible D match to TRBD1 (6 bases). This CDR3 region has 16 residues. The germline V and J ends were trimmed by 4 bases and 6 bases, with 19 bases remaining between them. Germline V lookup: CDR1 LGHNA, CDR2 YNFKEQ. CDR3: CASSLTSGARGQPQHF. The DNA of the CDR3 is TGTGCCAGCAGCCTGACCTCCGGGGCCAGGGGTCAGCCCCAGCATTTT.

This clonotype was seen many times. This chain uses TRBV10-3 with TRBJ2-7; unclear D gene. Trimming stripped 0 bases from V and 3 bases from J, with 9 bases between. CDR3 length equals 14 residues. Germline lookup yields CDR1 ENHRY and CDR2 SYGVKD. CDR3 nucleotides: TGTGCCATCAGTGAGTCCGCGACAATCTACGAGCAGTACTTC. It encodes CAISESATIYEQYF.

The chain uses TRBV20-1 and TRBJ1-5; possible D gene TRBD1, 6 bases. Trimming left V 6 bases short and J 5 bases short, with 23 bases between. Germline values: CDR1 DFQATT, CDR2 SNEGSKA (reference sequence). The CDR3 loop spans 16 amino acids. The CDR3 nucleotides read TGCAGTGCCACCGACCTACAACCGGGGGGCTATCAGCCCCAGCATTTT. Its translation is CSATDLQPGGYQPQHF.